These 17 T cell receptor beta chains originate from one sample sequenced in a study of shared clonotypes between healthy human individuals (dated by TCRdb to the early 2020s). Library preparation was by the immunoSEQ multiplex PCR assay. Here the immuneACCESS table is served through TCRdb, limited to in-frame sequences with V and J called. Missing clones are a known gap in these copies; in checked studies unresolved V genes cover under half, and the rest lacks a known reason. The sample has fewer than 500,000 clones on record, about 80% of them singletons. The ten largest clones represent 12% of the sample. Sample: PBMCs. These receptor sequences come from a woman aged 40 to 55 in good health. Some clones in this sample may be carry-over from other donors' samples.

V is TRBV19 and J is TRBJ1-1; the match to TRBD1 covers 8 bases. Germline V gene lookup returns CDR1 LNHDA and CDR2 SQIVND (reference sequence). CDR3 length: 17 residues. With 1 base clipped from V and 4 bases from J, the junction kept 11 bases outside the gene matches. The CDR3 nucleotides read TGTGCCAGTAGTATAGTCTGGTCAGGGGGCGCGACCACTGAAGCTTTCTTT. It specifies CASSIVWSGGATTEAFF.

Remarks on this clone: Other DNA sequences in the sample encode the same CDR3. The CDR3 loop reads CASRPRAGYNEQFF. In DNA form, the CDR3 reads TGTGCCAGCAGACCCAGGGCCGGTTACAATGAGCAGTTCTTC. The chain has TRBV27 and TRBJ2-1; weak D call: TRBD1 (5 bases). The CDR3 has 14 amino acids. Germline V gene data show CDR1 as MNHEY and CDR2 as SMNVEV (reference sequence). Deletions cut 6 bases from V and 4 bases from J, with 13 bases between.

This clone was recorded only once. At one end the junction does not follow the germline gene, possibly because of a read error. The V and J genes are TRBV11-2 and TRBJ2-7, with 9 bases aligning to TRBD1. CDR1 is SGHAT, CDR2 FQNNGV, per germline. The CDR3 has 15 residues. CDR3 loop: CASSVDRGGQYEQYF. CDR3 nucleotides: TGTGCCAGCAGCGTAGACAGGGGGGGACAATACGAGCAGTACTTC.

With regard to this clone: The sample carries other DNA sequences with the same CDR3. The chain uses TRBV5-1 and TRBJ2-2; perhaps TRBD2 as D (6 bases). The germline gives CDR1 SGHRS, CDR2 YFSETQ. Trimming took off 0 bases at V and 1 base at J, with 7 bases between the two ends. This CDR3 region has 15 residues. The CDR3 protein is CASSLDGGNTGELFF. The CDR3 nucleotides are TGCGCCAGCAGCTTGGACGGGGGGAACACCGGGGAGCTGTTTTTT.

The chain is built from TRBV5-1 and TRBJ2-5; possible D gene TRBD2, 5 bases. Germline V gene sequence: CDR1 SGHRS, CDR2 YFSETQ. This CDR3 region has 13 residues. V lost 1 base and J lost 5, with 9 bases in between. The DNA for the CDR3 is TGCGCCAGCAGCTTGTCGAGAGGGGAGACCCAGTACTTC. It encodes CASSLSRGETQYF.

The chain recombines TRBV10-2 with TRBJ2-5; tentative D call: TRBD2 (5 bases). The CDR3 extends over 15 amino acids. Germline values: CDR1 WSHSY, CDR2 SAAADI. Trimming took off 0 bases at V and 4 bases at J, with 12 bases between the two ends. DNA of the CDR3: TGCGCCAGCAGTGAGTCCCGGGGTGGTCGAGAGACCCAGTACTTC. Translated: CASSESRGGRETQYF.

The table lists this clone with many counts. The V and J genes are TRBV7-9 and TRBJ2-3; no clear D. Per the germline V gene, CDR1 is SEHNR and CDR2 is FQNEAQ (reference sequence). Deletions cut 1 base from V and 2 bases from J, with 10 bases between. The CDR3 loop spans 15 amino acids. CDR3 nucleotides: TGTGCCAGCAGCTTAGGCAGGTCCACCACAGATACGCAGTATTTT. This translates into CASSLGRSTTDTQYF.

The chain joins TRBV4-2 to TRBJ2-6; D is undetermined. The CDR3 length is 15 residues. CDR1 is LGHNA, CDR2 YNFKEQ, per germline. V was shortened by 2 bases and J by 0 bases, with 5 bases between the two germline ends. CDR3 in amino acids: CASSQSFSGANVLTF. The CDR3 DNA sequence: TGTGCCAGCAGCCAATCATTCTCTGGGGCCAACGTCCTGACTTTC.

The gene calls are TRBV6-5 and TRBJ2-2; D remains unclear. The CDR3 has 11 amino acids. Germline CDR1 is MNHEY and CDR2 is SVGAGI. The V end lost 2 bases, the J end lost 10 bases, and 5 bases lay between the germline ends. CDR3 DNA: TGTGCCAGCAGTTACAATTTGGAGCTGTTTTTT. It yields the protein CASSYNLELFF.

This chain connects TRBV15 to TRBJ1-2; no clear D gene. CDR1 is LNHNV and CDR2 is YYDKDF in the germline V gene (reference sequence). This CDR3 has 13 residues. Trimming shortened V by 5 bases and J by 8 bases, and 15 bases separated the two germline ends. CDR3 DNA sequence: TGTGCCACCAGCCCCGACCGGCAGCGCGGCTACACCTTC. This sequence encodes CATSPDRQRGYTF.

This clone was observed a few times. This chain links TRBV11-2 with TRBJ2-7, with TRBD2 matching over 9 bases. J gave up 0 bases and V 2 bases, and 8 bases lay outside the gene matches. The CDR3 extends over 17 amino acids. CDR1 is SGHAT and CDR2 is FQNNGV in the germline V gene. Here the CDR3 reads CASSLNFGGRGSYEQYF. The CDR3 DNA reads as TGTGCCAGCAGCTTAAATTTTGGCGGGAGGGGCTCCTACGAGCAGTACTTC.

In DNA form, the CDR3 reads TGTGCCAGCAGGGGACCCGGGCGATCCTACAATGAGCAGTTCTTC. Encoded protein: CASRGPGRSYNEQFF. The V gene is TRBV6-5, the J gene TRBJ2-1, with D possibly called TRBD1 or TRBD2 (5 bases each). Germline V lookup: CDR1 MNHEY, CDR2 SVGAGI. The CDR3 has 15 amino acids. The V end lost 6 bases, the J end lost 1 base, and 13 bases lay between the germline ends.

The rearrangement uses TRBV29-1 and TRBJ1-2, with D unclear. Germline V lookup: CDR1 SQVTM, CDR2 ANQGSEA. This CDR3 is 11 amino acids long. V lost 4 bases and J lost 4, with 7 bases in between. CDR3 nucleotides: TGCAGCGTTGTGCAGGTCTATGGCTACACCTTC. Amino acids: CSVVQVYGYTF.

This chain uses TRBV4-1 with TRBJ2-1; TRBD1 is a possible D gene (5 bases). V was cut by 0 bases and J by 8 bases, with 11 bases left in between. This CDR3 has 14 residues. Per the germline V gene, CDR1 is MGHRA and CDR2 is YSYEKL. CDR3 nucleotide sequence: TGCGCCAGCAGCCAAGATGGGGCCCGGGATGAGCAGTTCTTC. This gives the protein CASSQDGARDEQFF.

This clone was seen once. V usage is TRBV4-1 and J usage is TRBJ2-7, with a weak D call TRBD1 (6 bases). The CDR3 contains 16 residues. Trimming cost V 1 base and J 7 bases, with 20 bases left between them. The germline V gene encodes CDR1 MGHRA and CDR2 YSYEKL. This chain's CDR3 is CASSQGRARGLGEQYF. The DNA for the CDR3 is TGCGCCAGCAGCCAAGGCCGGGCCAGGGGCCTTGGGGAGCAGTACTTC.

The rearrangement joins TRBV11-3 to TRBJ1-1, with D uncertain. Per the germline V gene, CDR1 is SGHNT and CDR2 is YENEEA. With 5 bases removed from V and 11 bases from J, the gap between germline ends came to 18 bases. The CDR3 consists of 13 residues. In nucleotides, the CDR3 is TGTGCCAGCAGCCGAGAAGGAGGTCACCGGGCTTTCTTT. Translation: CASSREGGHRAFF.

This chain uses TRBV10-3 with TRBJ1-2; D remains ambiguous. Germline lookup yields CDR1 ENHRY and CDR2 SYGVKD. CDR3 size: 12 residues. Trimming stripped 3 bases from V and 5 bases from J, with 7 bases between. The DNA for the CDR3 is TGTGCCATCAGTGAAGACGGATATGGCTACACCTTC. This gives the protein CAISEDGYGYTF.